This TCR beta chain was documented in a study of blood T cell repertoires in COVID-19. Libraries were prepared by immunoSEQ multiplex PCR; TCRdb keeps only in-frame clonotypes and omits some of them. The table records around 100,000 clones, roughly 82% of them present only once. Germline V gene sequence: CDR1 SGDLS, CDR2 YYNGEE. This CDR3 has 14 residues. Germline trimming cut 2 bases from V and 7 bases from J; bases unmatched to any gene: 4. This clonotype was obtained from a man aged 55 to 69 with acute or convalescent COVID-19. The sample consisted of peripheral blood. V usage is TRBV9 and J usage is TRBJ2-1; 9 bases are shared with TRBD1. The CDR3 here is CASSVRDRVNEQFF. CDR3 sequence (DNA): TGTGCCAGCAGCGTCCGGGACAGGGTGAATGAGCAGTTCTTC.